This T cell receptor beta chain was recorded in a study of CD8 T cells in ankylosing spondylitis (dated 2017 in TCRdb). Background for the entire study: T cell receptor beta repertoires were profiled in healthy donors and ankylosing spondylitis patients so that disease-linked TCR variants could be found. The full study cohort was made up of about 24 ankylosing spondylitis patients and 95 to 130 healthy donors. Peripheral blood was sampled, and synovial fluid was also collected from ankylosing spondylitis patients.

The sequencer was an Illumina HiSeq 2500. TCR beta libraries were prepared by quantitative 5'-RACE with molecular barcodes. The authors' pipeline ran thus. A new computational method, built on a probabilistic model of VDJ rearrangement, was used to identify disease-linked TCR variants. TCRdb applied fastp at Q25 and MiXCR to the public reads, then kept only in-frame beta chains. Under each unique CDR3 protein, matching rows form one entry showing the most common genes and DNA. For this entry, the V and J calls and clone size follow TCRdb and not the study's own pipeline. The sample data list under 250,000 distinct CDR3 sequences, and just under 7.5% of these were observed just once. The ten top clones hold more than 13% of the sample. Paper-wide results and their limitations: In peripheral blood, the disease-linked clones were found at relatively low frequencies and had a CD8+ phenotype. Some of the motif variants had been reported before in the synovial fluid and blood of reactive arthritis patients, a finding that suggests common disease-initiation mechanisms. Blood from ankylosing spondylitis patients appeared to be characterized by a TCR beta motif composed of several highly homologous amino acid variants. According to the report, matched synovial fluid samples from ankylosing spondylitis patients were significantly enriched for the disease-linked clones.

The trim is 3 bases for V and 0 bases for J, with a gap of 20 bases between the germline ends. CDR1 is given as SGHDT and CDR2 as YYEEEE, both from the germline V gene. Counted from cysteine to phenylalanine, this CDR3 has 18 amino acids. Of all the DNA, just the CDR3 is kept, 54 bases in frame from base 1. This clonotype appeared many times. Its recognized antigen is unknown. Base quality data are lacking; no much larger clone is found one base away. The V gene is TRBV5-6 and the J gene is TRBJ2-3; the D gene is perhaps TRBD2, on 6 matching bases. Sequenced input: blood, either unsorted or a sorted T cell fraction (not recorded which). This receptor was taken from a male donor with ankylosing spondylitis. The CDR3: CASSSSVGGRLSTDTQYF. Here is the DNA: TGTGCCAGCAGCTCCTCTGTTGGGGGGAGGTTGAGCACAGATACGCAGTATTTT.